This TCR beta chain was observed in a study of blood T cells in healthy people across ages. Through a sample-barcoded 5' primer and a J-beta primer mix, a second PCR was run for roughly 6 to 12 cycles. TCRdb reanalysed the 5' RACE reads using MiXCR and keeps one entry per CDR3 protein. Of some 900,000 distinct CDR3 sequences listed, about 30% were seen once; the top ten hold around a sixth. Samples each had at least 5 micrograms of total RNA extracted. This clonotype originated in an elderly woman in good health. Sequencing was performed on blood.

CDR3 sequence reads: CSVEDTGTGDFGYTF. Written as DNA, the CDR3 is TGCAGCGTTGAAGATACCGGGACAGGGGATTTCGGCTACACCTTC. This chain joins TRBV29-1 and TRBJ1-2; 10 bases match TRBD1. Germline assignment: CDR1 SQVTM and CDR2 ANQGSEA. The V gene end was trimmed by 0 bases and the J gene end by 8 bases; junction bases not matched to a gene: 9. The CDR3 totals 15 residues. Filled out from reference TRBV29-1 and TRBJ1-2, the complete variable domain reads SAVISQKPSRDICQRGTSLTIQCQVDSQVTMMFWYRQQPGQSLTLIATANQGSEATYESGFVIDKFPISRPNLTFSTLTVSNMSPEDSSIYLCSVEDTGTGDFGYTFGSGTRLTVV.